These 29 T cell receptor beta chains share one sample of origin, sequenced in a study of early T cells in non-severe SARS-CoV-2 infection listed by TCRdb under 2021. Library method: 5' RACE. This sample was sequenced with a NextSeq 500. TCRdb cleaned the public reads at Q25 with fastp, built clones with MiXCR and kept in-frame beta chains. Identical CDR3 protein sequences are pooled into one entry, listed with their most common genes and DNA. For this sample there are roughly 63,000 distinct CDR3 sequences; around 12% appear just once. Approximately 1.1% of the sample is held by the ten biggest clonotypes. This specimen was whole blood, taken at baseline. The receptors derive from an adult who was a healthcare worker with PCR-confirmed SARS-CoV-2 infection or an uninfected control (not recorded which). The donor label of this sample is uncertain.

V gene TRBV5-6 combines with J gene TRBJ1-1; D unclear. Germline assignment: CDR1 SGHDT and CDR2 YYEEEE. The CDR3 spans 12 residues. V lost 3 bases, J lost 8 bases, and 11 bases lay in between. CDR3 residues: CASSWRAAEAFF. DNA for the CDR3: TGTGCCAGCAGCTGGAGGGCAGCCGAAGCTTTCTTT.

V gene TRBV7-2 combines with J gene TRBJ1-2; D is unclear. The CDR3 runs to 17 residues. In germline, CDR1 is SGHTA, CDR2 FQGNSA. V was pared by 5 bases and J by 4 bases, with 23 bases between. This CDR3 is CASSPPRALTYGYGYTF. For the CDR3, the DNA is TGTGCCAGCAGCCCCCCCCGGGCTTTGACATACGGCTATGGCTACACCTTC.

This clonotype was seen a handful of times. The rearrangement joins TRBV6-5 to TRBJ2-1; D gene uncertain. CDR3 length equals 13 residues. Per the germline V gene, CDR1 is MNHEY and CDR2 is SVGAGI. The V end lost 0 bases, the J end lost 7 bases, and 7 bases lay between the germline ends. The CDR3 reads CASSYSNRNEQFF. CDR3 coding DNA: TGTGCCAGCAGTTACTCTAATAGGAATGAGCAGTTCTTC.

In its sample, this clonotype was seen a few times. The chain is built from TRBV6-6 and TRBJ2-7; 11 bases align to TRBD1. This CDR3 spans 15 amino acids. The ends lost 6 bases at V and 1 base at J; junction bases unmatched: 5. The germline V gene has CDR1 MNHNY and CDR2 SVGAGI (reference sequence). CDR3: CASSPGQGVSYEQYV. Written as DNA, the CDR3 is TGTGCCAGCAGCCCGGGACAGGGGGTATCCTACGAGCAGTACGTC.

The V call is TRBV2, the J call TRBJ2-7, with 8 bases identical to TRBD1. The V segment lost 6 bases and the J segment 2 bases; nucleotides outside the gene matches: 9. Germline V lookup: CDR1 SNHLY, CDR2 FYNNEI. The CDR3 sequence is 15 residues long. CDR3 in amino acids: CASSESGTGPYEQYV. In nucleotides, the CDR3 is TGTGCCAGCAGCGAATCCGGGACAGGACCCTACGAGCAGTACGTC.

V and J are TRBV2 and TRBJ1-5, with D possibly matching TRBD1 (5 bases). This CDR3 comprises 15 residues. Germline values: CDR1 SNHLY, CDR2 FYNNEI. Trimming removed 6 bases at V and 2 bases at J, with 14 bases between. DNA of the CDR3: TGTGCCAGCAGCCGACGGATAGGGGGCAATCAGCCCCAGCATTTT. Translation gives CASSRRIGGNQPQHF.

The rearrangement uses TRBV10-1 and TRBJ2-2; 11 nucleotides line up with TRBD2. Germline values: CDR1 WNHNN, CDR2 SYGVQD (reference sequence). CDR3 length: 14 amino acids. Unmatched junction bases numbered 3, after V lost 6 bases and J lost 6 bases. DNA for the CDR3: TGCGCCAGCAGCCGGACTAGCGGGCCCGGGGAGCTGTTTTTT. It specifies CASSRTSGPGELFF.

This clonotype showed up many times. V usage is TRBV29-1 and J usage is TRBJ1-1; D gene ambiguous. Germline CDR1 SQVTM, CDR2 ANQGSEA. The V end lost 4 bases, the J end lost 1 base, and 4 bases lay between the germline ends. The CDR3 runs 11 residues. The CDR3 region is CSVAPNTEAFF. In DNA form, the CDR3 reads TGCAGCGTTGCTCCGAACACTGAAGCTTTCTTT.

This chain connects TRBV4-1 to TRBJ2-6; D gene ambiguous. The CDR3 extends over 16 amino acids. V was pared by 0 bases and J by 0 bases, with 6 bases between. Germline V gene lookup returns CDR1 MGHRA and CDR2 YSYEKL. The CDR3 nucleotides are TGCGCCAGCAGCCAAGAAAGGAGCTCTGGGGCCAACGTCCTGACTTTC. Translated: CASSQERSSGANVLTF.

This clonotype was counted only a few times. The chain recombines TRBV18 with TRBJ1-6, with 11 bases that match TRBD1. The V gene end was trimmed by 4 bases and the J gene end by 5 bases; junction bases not matched to a gene: 7. The CDR3 covers 17 residues. Germline V gives CDR1 KGHSH, CDR2 LQKENI. The CDR3 loop is CASSQRTGGVNNSPLHF. The CDR3 DNA reads TGTGCCAGCTCACAAAGGACAGGGGGCGTCAATAATTCACCCCTCCACTTT.

The rearrangement joins TRBV19 to TRBJ2-6, with no clear D. Germline CDR1 is LNHDA and CDR2 is SQIVND (reference sequence). V was pared by 5 bases and J by 4 bases, with 6 bases between. The CDR3 is 13 amino acids. CDR3 residues: CASSRLGANVLTF. The CDR3, as DNA: TGTGCCAGTAGTCGTTTGGGGGCCAACGTCCTGACTTTC.

This rearrangement joins TRBV11-2 to TRBJ2-7; TRBD2 aligns across 9 bases. V lost 4 bases, J lost 0 bases, and 10 bases stayed unmatched. From germline, CDR1 is SGHAT and CDR2 FQNNGV. CDR3 length: 17 residues. CDR3 sequence reads: CASSSLRGGPSSYEQYV. Written as DNA, the CDR3 is TGTGCCAGCAGCTCTTTGCGGGGGGGTCCGAGCTCCTACGAGCAGTACGTC.

This clonotype was counted between two and nine times. V gene TRBV5-1 combines with J gene TRBJ2-1, with 7 bases lining up with TRBD1. J was trimmed by 5 bases and V by 0 bases; bases with no gene match: 5. CDR3 length: 15 residues. The germline V gene encodes CDR1 SGHRS and CDR2 YFSETQ. The CDR3 loop is CASSLEGAAHNEQFF. The CDR3 DNA reads TGCGCCAGCAGCTTGGAGGGGGCCGCCCACAATGAGCAGTTCTTC.

This clonotype was seen a few times. The chain carries TRBV6-1 and TRBJ2-1; 10 nucleotides agree with TRBD2. Germline lookup yields CDR1 MNHNS and CDR2 SASEGT. This CDR3 spans 16 amino acids. V lost 1 base and J lost 6; bases outside the gene matches: 6. CDR3 DNA: TGTGCCAGCAGTGAAGTAGCGGGGGGCCGTGGCAATGAGCAGTTCTTC. Residues: CASSEVAGGRGNEQFF.

The CDR3 loop is CSARVRGGYEQYV. The CDR3 bases are TGCAGTGCTAGAGTACGAGGGGGATACGAGCAGTACGTC. The gene calls are TRBV20-1 and TRBJ2-7; D perhaps matches TRBD1 (6 bases). Germline V lookup: CDR1 DFQATT, CDR2 SNEGSKA (reference sequence). The CDR3 is 13 amino acids. Trimming removed 1 base at V and 4 bases at J, with 11 bases between.

J is TRBJ2-3 and V is TRBV7-3, with a possible D match to TRBD2 (6 bases). The CDR3 length is 12 residues. The V and J ends lost 5 bases and 4 bases respectively, with 7 bases between them. Germline V gives CDR1 SGHTA, CDR2 FQGTGA. The chain's CDR3 is CASSTGADTQYF. The CDR3 DNA sequence: TGTGCCAGCAGCACGGGGGCAGATACGCAGTATTTT.

As for this clonotype: At one of its ends the junction is not consistent with the germline gene, which may arise from a read error. The V call is TRBV18, the J call TRBJ2-5; D gene unclear. Per the germline V gene, CDR1 is KGHSH and CDR2 is LQKENI. The CDR3 is 13 amino acids. The DNA of the CDR3 is TGTGCCAGCTCTCCACCCAACCAAGAGACCCAGTACTTC. Its protein is CASSPPNQETQYF. Using reference TRBV18 and TRBJ2-5 for the parts outside the CDR3, the full variable domain is NAGVMQNPRHLVRRRGQEARLRCSPMKGHSHVYWYRQLPEEGLKFMVYLQKENIIDESGMPKERFSAEFPKEGPSILRIQQVVRGDSAAYFCASSPPNQETQYFGPGTRLLVL.

This clonotype has at least ten counts. CDR3 sequence reads: CASSLASFGVNSPLHF. CDR3 coding DNA: TGTGCCAGCAGCTTAGCGAGTTTCGGGGTAAATTCACCCCTCCACTTT. The chain uses TRBV7-8 and TRBJ1-6; D remains unclear. Germline lookup yields CDR1 SGHVS and CDR2 FQNEAQ. The CDR3 is 16 amino acids. Trimming left V 0 bases short and J 7 bases short, with 13 bases between.

The genes are TRBV2 and TRBJ1-6; D gene uncertain. Germline V gives CDR1 SNHLY, CDR2 FYNNEI. The V and J ends lost 0 bases and 4 bases respectively, with 7 bases between them. The CDR3 loop spans 15 amino acids. The CDR3 DNA follows: TGTGCCAGCAGTGAAGCGGAGGTTTATAATTCACCCCTCCACTTT. Its translation is CASSEAEVYNSPLHF.

This chain joins TRBV5-1 and TRBJ1-4, with D hard to call. CDR3 length equals 14 residues. Trimming shortened V by 4 bases and J by 6 bases, and 13 bases separated the two germline ends. The V gene's germline CDR1 is SGHRS and CDR2 YFSETQ. The DNA for the CDR3 is TGCGCCAGCAGCCAGGCCAGACGAGATGAAAAACTGTTTTTT. Amino acids: CASSQARRDEKLFF.

This clonotype has a count of ten or more. The chain links TRBV5-1 to TRBJ1-6; 10 bases align to TRBD1. CDR1 is SGHRS and CDR2 is YFSETQ in the germline V gene. This CDR3 region has 16 residues. J was trimmed by 7 bases and V by 4 bases; bases with no gene match: 8. This CDR3 is CASSPDPGQGNSPLHF. CDR3 bases: TGCGCCAGCAGCCCAGACCCGGGACAGGGGAATTCACCCCTCCACTTT.

In this sample, this clonotype turned up many times. The chain has TRBV2 and TRBJ2-4; TRBD1 is a possible D gene (6 bases). Germline V CDR1 and CDR2: SNHLY, FYNNEI. The CDR3 is made up of 13 amino acids. The germline V and J ends were trimmed by 5 bases and 12 bases, with 17 bases remaining between them. Here the CDR3 reads CASSFNREMHQYF. CDR3 nucleotide sequence: TGTGCCAGCAGTTTTAACAGGGAAATGCATCAGTACTTC.

This clonotype was observed a few times. CDR3 residues: CASSPGQVNTGELFF. CDR3 DNA: TGCGCCAGCAGCCCCGGACAGGTGAACACCGGGGAGCTGTTTTTT. The rearrangement links TRBV5-1 to TRBJ2-2; 7 nucleotides line up with TRBD1. Germline CDR1 is SGHRS and CDR2 is YFSETQ. The V and J ends lost 4 bases and 1 base, in that order; junction bases with no gene match: 4. This CDR3 is built from 15 residues.

The chain uses TRBV5-1 and TRBJ2-5; 9 positions agree with TRBD2. From germline, CDR1 is SGHRS and CDR2 YFSETQ. This CDR3 region has 16 residues. The V segment lost 4 bases and the J segment 0 bases; nucleotides outside the gene matches: 7. The CDR3: CASSALAGKNQETQYF. In nucleotides, the CDR3 is TGCGCCAGCAGCGCCCTAGCGGGGAAAAACCAAGAGACCCAGTACTTC.

Ten or more counts support this clonotype. The chain couples TRBV9 to TRBJ1-3; TRBD1 matches at 8 bases. The ends lost 1 base at V and 3 bases at J; junction bases unmatched: 3. Germline assignment: CDR1 SGDLS and CDR2 YYNGEE. This CDR3 contains 15 residues. This CDR3 is CASSVQGASGNTIYF. In nucleotides, the CDR3 is TGTGCCAGCAGCGTACAGGGGGCGAGTGGAAACACCATATATTTT.

In DNA form, the CDR3 reads TGTGTCGGGGGCCTACGAGAGACCCAGTACTTC. This sequence encodes CVGGLRETQYF. The chain employs TRBV30 and TRBJ2-5; the D call may be TRBD1 or TRBD2 (6 bases each). CDR3 length: 11 amino acids. Germline CDR1 GTSNPN, CDR2 SVGIG (reference sequence).

The V and J genes are TRBV12-3 or TRBV12-4 and TRBJ2-2; TRBD2 might be the D (5 bases). CDR3 length: 13 residues. Trimming took 5 bases from V and 2 from J, leaving 6 bases between them. CDR3 nucleotide sequence: TGTGCCAGCAGTCCTAGCAACACCGGGGAGCTGTTTTTT. This codes for CASSPSNTGELFF.

This clonotype has a count of ten or more. The chain has TRBV18 and TRBJ2-3; TRBD1 is a possible D gene (6 bases). This CDR3 spans 14 amino acids. V was pared by 4 bases and J by 3 bases, with 11 bases between. The V gene's germline CDR1 is KGHSH and CDR2 LQKENI. The CDR3 here is CASSQGQKTDTQYF. Written as DNA, the CDR3 is TGTGCCAGCTCACAAGGACAGAAAACAGATACGCAGTATTTT.

This sequence joins TRBV12-2 and TRBJ2-7. TRBV12-2 is annotated as a pseudogene. This CDR3 is built from 11 residues. CDR3: CASRLDNEQYV. CDR3 sequence (DNA): TGTGCAAGTCGCTTAGACAACGAGCAGTACGTC.